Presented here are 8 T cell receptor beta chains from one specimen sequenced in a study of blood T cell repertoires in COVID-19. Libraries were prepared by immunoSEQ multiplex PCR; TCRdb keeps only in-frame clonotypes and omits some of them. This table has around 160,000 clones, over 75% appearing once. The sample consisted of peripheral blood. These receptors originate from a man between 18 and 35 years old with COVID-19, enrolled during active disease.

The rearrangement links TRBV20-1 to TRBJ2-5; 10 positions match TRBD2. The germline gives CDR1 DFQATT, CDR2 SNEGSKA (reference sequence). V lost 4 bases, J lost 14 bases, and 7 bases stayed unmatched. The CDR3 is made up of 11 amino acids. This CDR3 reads CSAIQTSGVYF. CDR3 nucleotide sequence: TGCAGTGCTATCCAAACTAGCGGGGTATACTTC.

The CDR3 nucleotides read TGTGCCACCAAATACAATGAGCAGTTCTTC. Translating it yields CATKYNEQFF. This chain connects TRBV28 to TRBJ2-1; no clear D. Trimming left V 10 bases short and J 4 bases short, with 5 bases between. The CDR3 contains 10 residues. Germline V gene data show CDR1 as MDHEN and CDR2 as SYDVKM.

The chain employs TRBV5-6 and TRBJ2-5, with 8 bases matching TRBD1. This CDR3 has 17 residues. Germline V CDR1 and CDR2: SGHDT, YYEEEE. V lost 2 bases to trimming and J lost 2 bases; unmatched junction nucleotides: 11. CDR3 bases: TGTGCCAGCAGCTTCCCGACGGGACAGGACGAACAAGAGACCCAGTACTTC. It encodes CASSFPTGQDEQETQYF.

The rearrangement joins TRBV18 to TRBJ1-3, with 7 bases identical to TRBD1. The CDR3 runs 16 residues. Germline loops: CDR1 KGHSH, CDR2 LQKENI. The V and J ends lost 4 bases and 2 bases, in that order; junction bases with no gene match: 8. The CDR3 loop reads CASSLQNRGPGNTIYF. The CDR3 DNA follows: TGTGCCAGCTCACTCCAAAACAGGGGTCCTGGAAACACCATATATTTT.

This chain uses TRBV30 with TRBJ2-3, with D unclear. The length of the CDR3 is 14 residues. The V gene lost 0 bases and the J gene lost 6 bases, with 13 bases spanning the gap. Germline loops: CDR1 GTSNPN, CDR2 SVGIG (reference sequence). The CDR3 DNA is TGTGCCTGGAGTGTAAGTCAGTGGGCGGATACGCAGTATTTT. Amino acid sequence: CAWSVSQWADTQYF.

The CDR3 DNA reads TGCAGCGTTTACAACGGCGGGATGAATTTTCAAGAGACCCAGTACTTC. Its translation: CSVYNGGMNFQETQYF. J is TRBJ2-5 and V is TRBV29-1; D might be TRBD2 (6 bases). Per germline, CDR1 SQVTM and CDR2 ANQGSEA. V dropped 5 bases and J dropped 2 bases, with 21 bases sitting between them. This CDR3 comprises 16 residues.

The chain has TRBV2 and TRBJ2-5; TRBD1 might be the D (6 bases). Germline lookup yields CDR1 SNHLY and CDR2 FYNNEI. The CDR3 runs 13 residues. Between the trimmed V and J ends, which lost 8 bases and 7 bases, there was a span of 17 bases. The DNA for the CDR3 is TGTGCCAGCGGTCAGGGGATACAGGGGACCCAGTACTTC. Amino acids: CASGQGIQGTQYF. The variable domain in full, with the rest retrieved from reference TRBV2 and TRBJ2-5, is EPEVTQTPSHQVTQMGQEVILRCVPISNHLYFYWYRQILGQKVEFLVSFYNNEISEKSEIFDDQFSVERPDGSNFTLKIRSTKLEDSAMYFCASGQGIQGTQYFGPGTRLLVL.

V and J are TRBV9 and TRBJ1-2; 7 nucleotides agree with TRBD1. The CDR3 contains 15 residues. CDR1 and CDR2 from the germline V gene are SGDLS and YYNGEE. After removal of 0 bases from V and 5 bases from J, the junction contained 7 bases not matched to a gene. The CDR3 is CASSVARGTDYGYTF. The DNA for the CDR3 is TGTGCCAGCAGCGTAGCCAGAGGGACAGATTATGGCTACACCTTC.